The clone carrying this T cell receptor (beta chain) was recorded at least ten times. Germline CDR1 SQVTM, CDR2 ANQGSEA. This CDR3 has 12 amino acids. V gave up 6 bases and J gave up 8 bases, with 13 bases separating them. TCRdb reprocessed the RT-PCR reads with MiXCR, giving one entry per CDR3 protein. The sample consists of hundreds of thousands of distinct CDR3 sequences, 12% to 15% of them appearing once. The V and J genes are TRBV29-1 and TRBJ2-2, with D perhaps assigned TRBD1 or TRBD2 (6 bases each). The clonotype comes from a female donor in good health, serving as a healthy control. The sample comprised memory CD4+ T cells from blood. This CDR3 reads CSVARGPGELFF. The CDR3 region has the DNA TGCAGCGTGGCCCGGGGGCCAGGGGAGCTGTTTTTT.